Detailed here is one TCR beta chain. CDR1 and CDR2 (germline): SGHDT, YYEEEE. The CDR3 spans 15 residues. The ends lost 0 bases at V and 7 bases at J; junction bases unmatched: 6. Libraries were prepared by immunoSEQ multiplex PCR; TCRdb keeps only in-frame clonotypes and omits some of them. This sample has tens of thousands of clones; about 90% occur once, and the top ten carry roughly 1.2%. This sample was taken from a study of T cell changes during pregnancy in multiple sclerosis. The sequence came from a female donor in good health, enrolled as a control in a pregnancy study. This chain joins TRBV5-6 and TRBJ2-5, with TRBD2 matching over 10 bases. The sample in question was peripheral blood, obtained after pregnancy. The CDR3 coding sequence is TGTGCCAGCAGCTTGGAGTTAGCGGGGGGAGGGACCCAGTACTTC. Its translation is CASSLELAGGGTQYF.